The 16 T cell receptor beta chains listed next were all sequenced from one sample in a study of response to subunit inactivated influenza vaccine. TCRdb re-analysed the RT-PCR reads in MiXCR, keeping a single row per CDR3 protein. This sample has roughly 500,000 distinct CDR3 sequences; over 25% occur once, and the top ten carry 1.5% to 2%. Sequences were derived from CD4+ T cells sorted from PBMCs, sampled roughly 5 days after vaccination. These TCRs come from a man aged 45-65 years who received an inactivated influenza vaccine.

The chain uses TRBV18 and TRBJ2-1; TRBD1 agrees at 7 bases. The CDR3 is 18 amino acids. Germline trimming cut 3 bases from V and 4 bases from J; bases unmatched to any gene: 15. Germline assignment: CDR1 KGHSH and CDR2 LQKENI. CDR3: CASSPTRSGTARYNEQFF. CDR3 DNA: TGTGCCAGCTCACCGACGAGGTCCGGGACAGCCAGGTACAATGAGCAGTTCTTC.

This chain joins TRBV10-3 and TRBJ1-5; D unresolved. The V gene's germline CDR1 is ENHRY and CDR2 SYGVKD. Trimming pared 3 bases from V and 7 bases from J, leaving 10 bases between. The CDR3 spans 13 residues. CDR3 sequence (DNA): TGTGCCATCAGTGAAGGGATGGGGCAGCCCCAGCATTTT. Translating it yields CAISEGMGQPQHF.

This clonotype was detected only a few times. J is TRBJ1-4 and V is TRBV10-2, with a weak D call TRBD1 (5 bases). Germline loops: CDR1 WSHSY, CDR2 SAAADI. The V end was cut by 3 bases, the J end by 9 bases, with 20 bases between. This CDR3 spans 16 amino acids. CDR3 loop: CASSDRADSGQQKLFF. The CDR3 DNA sequence: TGCGCCAGCAGTGACCGGGCGGACTCAGGGCAGCAAAAACTGTTTTTT.

V and J are TRBV12-3 or TRBV12-4 and TRBJ1-6; D remains ambiguous. CDR3 length: 16 residues. Trimming took off 6 bases at V and 1 base at J, with 13 bases between the two ends. CDR3 residues: CASRGSLGSYNSPLHF. Here the CDR3 DNA reads TGTGCCAGCAGGGGATCATTAGGGTCCTATAATTCACCCCTCCACTTT.

The chain combines TRBV7-2 with TRBJ1-5; D might be TRBD1 (6 bases). CDR1 is SGHTA, CDR2 FQGNSA, per germline. Trimming removed 1 base from V and 7 bases from J, with 14 bases in between. This CDR3 has 15 residues. CDR3 protein: CASSLGAGGGQPQHF. The CDR3 DNA sequence: TGTGCCAGCAGCTTAGGAGCAGGAGGGGGACAGCCCCAGCATTTT.

This clonotype was counted a few times. V and J are TRBV12-3 or TRBV12-4 and TRBJ1-1; a weak D match, TRBD1 (5 bases). Trimming removed 1 base at V and 9 bases at J, with 12 bases between. This CDR3 has 13 amino acids. As DNA, the CDR3 is TGTGCCAGCAGTTTAGAAGGGGCAAGAAAAGCTTTCTTT. Translation gives CASSLEGARKAFF.

The V call is TRBV21-1, the J call TRBJ2-7; TRBD2, the table's D call, was not compared with the DNA. TRBV21-1 is reported as a pseudogene. The CDR3 spans 13 residues. CDR3 nucleotides: TGTGCCAGCAGCCTCCCGTACTCCTACGAGCAGTACTTC. Encoded protein: CASSLPYSYEQYF.

This clonotype occurred a few times. CDR3 in amino acids: CATSREGGSNTGELFF. CDR3 DNA sequence: TGTGCCACCAGCAGAGAAGGGGGATCGAACACCGGGGAGCTGTTTTTT. This chain connects TRBV15 to TRBJ2-2; TRBD1 is a possible D gene (6 bases). The germline V gene encodes CDR1 LNHNV and CDR2 YYDKDF (reference sequence). The V gene lost 0 bases and the J gene lost 0 bases, with 8 bases spanning the gap. This CDR3 is 16 amino acids long.

The J gene is TRBJ1-2, the V gene TRBV5-1; maybe TRBD1 (5 bases). The CDR3 consists of 12 residues. V was pared by 8 bases and J by 7 bases, with 15 bases between. The germline gives CDR1 SGHRS, CDR2 YFSETQ. CDR3 DNA sequence: TGCGCCAGTTCTCAGGGAGCCGGTGGCTACACCTTC. It encodes CASSQGAGGYTF.

The chain recombines TRBV20-1 with TRBJ2-7; D is uncertain. The germline V gene has CDR1 DFQATT and CDR2 SNEGSKA (reference sequence). The CDR3 sequence is 13 residues long. The V end was cut by 1 base, the J end by 2 bases, with 9 bases between. The CDR3 DNA reads as TGCAGTGCTAGAGGTCCTGCAACCTACGAGCAGTACTTC. Its protein product is CSARGPATYEQYF.

V is TRBV10-3 and J is TRBJ2-7; TRBD2 might be the D (6 bases). V was shortened by 3 bases and J by 2 bases, with 11 bases between the two germline ends. This CDR3 is 14 amino acids long. In germline, CDR1 is ENHRY, CDR2 SYGVKD. The CDR3 nucleotides are TGTGCCATCAGTGATATGGCGGGAACCTACGAGCAGTACTTC. Amino acid sequence: CAISDMAGTYEQYF.

The chain joins TRBV7-9 to TRBJ2-7; no firm D call. This CDR3 spans 14 amino acids. The germline V and J ends were trimmed by 5 bases and 2 bases, with 13 bases remaining between them. Looked up from germline, CDR1 is SEHNR and CDR2 is FQNEAQ (reference sequence). Here the CDR3 reads CASSPRVPTYEQYF. CDR3 DNA sequence: TGTGCCAGCAGCCCCCGGGTACCAACCTACGAGCAGTACTTC. The full variable domain, completed using reference TRBV7-9 and TRBJ2-7, is DTGVSQNPRHKITKRGQNVTFRCDPISEHNRLYWYRQTLGQGPEFLTYFQNEAQLEKSRLLSDRFSAERPKGSFSTLEIQRTEQGDSAMYLCASSPRVPTYEQYFGPGTRLTVT.

The chain is built from TRBV4-2 and TRBJ2-5; D is ambiguous. Germline CDR1 is LGHNA and CDR2 is YNFKEQ. V was cut by 1 base and J by 0 bases, with 12 bases left in between. The CDR3 covers 16 residues. CDR3: CASSQAVQRNQETQYF. The CDR3 DNA reads as TGTGCCAGCAGCCAAGCGGTCCAAAGGAACCAAGAGACCCAGTACTTC.

The gene calls are TRBV20-1 and TRBJ2-7; D is ambiguous. This CDR3 has 13 amino acids. With 5 bases removed from V and 3 bases from J, the gap between germline ends came to 14 bases. In germline, CDR1 is DFQATT, CDR2 SNEGSKA (reference sequence). The DNA for the CDR3 is TGCAGTGCTCAGACTGACTCCCTCTACGAGCAGTACTTC. Protein sequence: CSAQTDSLYEQYF.

This clonotype showed up just a few times. This chain connects TRBV6-5 to TRBJ1-1, with D possibly matching TRBD1 (6 bases). From germline, CDR1 is MNHEY and CDR2 SVGAGI. The CDR3 runs to 15 residues. V was clipped by 0 bases and J by 1 base, with 9 bases between them. CDR3 nucleotides: TGTGCCAGCAGTTACTCGAACAGGGCGAACACTGAAGCTTTCTTT. Protein sequence: CASSYSNRANTEAFF.

Only a few counts were recorded for this clonotype. Germline is not matched at one junction end, which may reflect a read error. The rearrangement links TRBV7-7 to TRBJ2-7, with D unclear. Germline V gives CDR1 SSHAT, CDR2 FNYEAQ (reference sequence). The CDR3 has 14 amino acids. DNA for the CDR3: TGTGCTAGCAGCTTAGAGTGGGGTCCCTACGAGCAGTACTTC. Translation gives CASSLEWGPYEQYF.